This T cell receptor beta chain is drawn from a study of blood T cell repertoires in COVID-19. Turning to the study itself: Sources were T cells, B-cell-depleted T cells, or PBMCs; the material itself was cDNA or gDNA.

Trimming stripped 0 bases from V and 2 bases from J, with 10 bases between. The CDR3 consists of 15 residues. Germline lookup yields CDR1 MNHEY and CDR2 SVGEGT. Libraries were prepared by immunoSEQ multiplex PCR; TCRdb keeps only in-frame clonotypes and omits some of them. The sample has 130,000 to 150,000 clones, 75% to 90% seen once. The chain couples TRBV6-2 or TRBV6-3 to TRBJ1-2; TRBD1 is a possible D gene (6 bases). This sequence was found in a man aged 65 to 79 who had recovered from COVID-19. Sequencing used peripheral blood. The DNA for the CDR3 is TGTGCCAGCAGTTACTCGGCACAGGGAAACTATGGCTACACCTTC. Its translation: CASSYSAQGNYGYTF.